This TCR beta chain was documented in a study of blood T cell repertoires in COVID-19. Across the whole study: Specimens from acute and convalescent COVID-19 originated in the United States, Italy and Spain. Sources were T cells, B-cell-depleted T cells, or PBMCs; the material itself was cDNA or gDNA.

CDR1 and CDR2 (germline): SGHVS, FNYEAQ. CDR3 length: 15 amino acids. Losses at the gene ends were 5 bases for V and 4 bases for J; bases not matched to a gene: 7. This clone was recorded a few times. Per the authors' pipeline: Counts of nucleated cells, estimated from reference gene primer amplification, were obtained. Sequenced by immunoSEQ multiplex PCR; TCRdb stores in-frame clones only, minus some. The D gene and trimming were derived from the DNA, and the V and J assignments and clone size from that table. The sample lists some 37,000 clones; approximately 90% were seen once. Specimen: peripheral blood. The chain recombines TRBV7-6 with TRBJ2-1, with TRBD2 matching 8 bases. The origin of this receptor is a human donor in a cohort sampled during active COVID-19. The CDR3 sequence is CASSRGGLSYNEQFF. In nucleotides, the CDR3 is TGTGCCAGCAGCCGGGGGGGTCTGAGTTACAATGAGCAGTTCTTC.